The text below deals with one TCR beta chain. As yet, its antigen is unknown. This CDR3 has 15 residues. Trimming at V came to 4 bases and at J to 7 bases, leaving 6 bases not matched to a gene. Per germline, CDR1 SGHDT and CDR2 YYEEEE. This entry is derived from a study of vaccination effects on CD4 cells after COVID-19. Assay used: immunoSEQ multiplex PCR; TCRdb lists only in-frame clones, some missing. The sample includes under 80,000 clones, approximately 74% of them seen just once. Sequencing followed a ViraFEST assay step that expanded antigen-specific CD4+ T cells with viral peptide pools. Isolation of CD4+ T cells took place after ten to eleven days of culture. Testing of the vaccine recipients showed negative nucleocapsid antibodies and no prior SARS-CoV-2 infection.

The clonotype comes from a human donor who received a COVID-19 vaccine. The chain joins TRBV5-6 to TRBJ2-1; 12 positions agree with TRBD2. The sample here was CD4+ T cells from PBMCs cultured with HCoV-229E spike peptides, taken before COVID-19 vaccination. The CDR3 sequence: CASSPSGGVGNEQFF. The CDR3, as DNA: TGTGCCAGCAGCCCTAGCGGGGGGGTTGGGAATGAGCAGTTCTTC.